Each of the 27 T cell receptor beta chains below was sequenced from the same sample in a study of T cells expressing NK-cell markers. TCRdb re-called the 5' RACE reads; every CDR3 protein appears as one record, without DNA. In all, the sample yields about 260,000 distinct CDR3 sequences. Sequenced input: blood T cells: a sorted CD56 or NKG2C T cell subset, CD4+ or CD8+ T cells, or bulk PBMC T cells (not recorded which). These receptors were obtained from a woman aged 18-70 years in good health.

The chain carries TRBV7-2 and TRBJ2-4; TCRdb outputs TRBD1, but without DNA this stays unchecked. In germline, CDR1 is SGHTA, CDR2 FQGNSA. There are 15 residues in the CDR3. The CDR3 protein is CASSLAGGWENIQYF.

The CDR3 region is CSAIGGLANYGYTF. This chain uses TRBV20-1 with TRBJ1-2. There are 14 residues in the CDR3. Germline values: CDR1 DFQATT, CDR2 SNEGSKA (reference sequence).

The chain joins TRBV7-7 to TRBJ2-2; TCRdb calls TRBD2, which cannot be checked without DNA. The CDR3 is 15 residues long. Germline V gene data show CDR1 as SSHAT and CDR2 as FNYEAQ (reference sequence). The CDR3 loop is CASSPLAGNTGELFF. Full variable domain (remainder filled in from reference TRBV7-7 and TRBJ2-2): GAGVSQSPRYKVTKRGQDVTLRCDPISSHATLYWYQQALGQGPEFLTYFNYEAQPDKSGLPSDRFSAERPEGSISTLTIQRTEQRDSAMYRCASSPLAGNTGELFFGEGSRLTVL.

This chain uses TRBV23-1 with TRBJ2-7. TRBV23-1 is an open reading frame whose function is uncertain. The CDR3 contains 13 residues. The CDR3 reads CASSLTAVYEQYF.

The V gene is TRBV5-1, the J gene TRBJ2-3; TCRdb gives TRBD2 as the D gene, but with no DNA this cannot be confirmed. Germline CDR1 reads SGHRS; CDR2 reads YFSETQ. The CDR3 loop spans 16 amino acids. CDR3: CASSPGLQTLFITQYF.

J is TRBJ2-5 and V is TRBV18; TCRdb's D gene call, TRBD2, goes unchecked for lack of DNA. Germline-derived CDR1 and CDR2 are KGHSH and LQKENI. This CDR3 spans 16 amino acids. The CDR3 sequence is CASSPPGLAGVETQYF.

The chain uses TRBV20-1 and TRBJ2-5; the TCRdb D gene call, TRBD2, has no DNA to confirm it. Germline-derived CDR1 and CDR2 are DFQATT and SNEGSKA (reference sequence). CDR3 length equals 14 residues. CDR3 sequence: CSAKTSGGTETQYF.

The chain uses TRBV4-3 and TRBJ2-3; the TCRdb D gene call, TRBD2, has no DNA to confirm it. The CDR3 extends over 20 amino acids. The germline gives CDR1 LGHNA, CDR2 YSLEER. The CDR3: CASSQGPGTSGGTSTDTQYF.

This chain connects TRBV6-1 to TRBJ1-5; TCRdb outputs TRBD1, but without DNA this stays unchecked. Germline values: CDR1 MNHNS, CDR2 SASEGT. This CDR3 contains 16 residues. CDR3 protein: CASSLSWTGFHQPQHF.

This chain joins TRBV18 and TRBJ2-3. The CDR3 sequence is 14 residues long. CDR1 and CDR2 (germline): KGHSH, LQKENI. This chain's CDR3 is CASSPYGDTDTQYF.

The genes are TRBV12-3 or TRBV12-4 and TRBJ1-2. The CDR3 extends over 13 amino acids. CDR3 sequence reads: CASSFRLNYGYTF.

The chain carries TRBV20-1 and TRBJ2-3; there is no DNA to check the TCRdb D call of TRBD2. Germline V gene lookup returns CDR1 DFQATT and CDR2 SNEGSKA (reference sequence). There are 15 residues in the CDR3. The CDR3 sequence: CGLAWTSGLTDTQYF.

The V gene is TRBV3-1, the J gene TRBJ2-3; TCRdb lists TRBD2, though no DNA is available to test this call. The CDR3 totals 21 residues. Germline values: CDR1 LGHDT, CDR2 YNNKEL (reference sequence). CDR3 region: CASSQAPHLAGRGTSTDTQYF.

V gene TRBV25-1 combines with J gene TRBJ1-4; TCRdb selects TRBD1, and the lack of DNA leaves this call unchecked. The CDR3 extends over 15 amino acids. The germline V gene encodes CDR1 MGHDK and CDR2 SYGVNS. CDR3 protein: CASSANRGPNEKLFF.

CDR3 region: CATSRQGSSYEQYF. The V gene is TRBV6-1, the J gene TRBJ2-7; TCRdb proposes TRBD1, but this gene call is untestable without DNA. Germline V lookup: CDR1 MNHNS, CDR2 SASEGT. The CDR3 contains 14 residues.

This chain connects TRBV28 to TRBJ2-5; TCRdb names TRBD1, which stays unverified in the absence of DNA. The CDR3 totals 15 residues. In germline, CDR1 is MDHEN, CDR2 SYDVKM. This CDR3 is CASSLMTGSAGTQYF. The whole variable domain, filled in from reference TRBV28 and TRBJ2-5, reads DVKVTQSSRYLVKRTGEKVFLECVQDMDHENMFWYRQDPGLGLRLIYFSYDVKMKEKGDIPEGYSVSREKKERFSLILESASTNQTSMYLCASSLMTGSAGTQYFGPGTRLLVL.

The V call is TRBV27, the J call TRBJ2-3; the D call of TRBD1 rests on TCRdb alone, since no DNA is present to check it. Germline loops: CDR1 MNHEY, CDR2 SMNVEV (reference sequence). The CDR3 runs to 14 residues. CDR3 protein: CASSPRVGADTQYF.

V usage is TRBV6-5 and J usage is TRBJ1-1; the D call of TRBD1 rests on TCRdb alone, since no DNA is present to check it. This CDR3 comprises 12 residues. Germline CDR1 MNHEY, CDR2 SVGAGI. CDR3: CASSRGDTEAFF.

V is TRBV29-1 and J is TRBJ2-7. The CDR3 has 12 residues. Germline assignment: CDR1 SQVTM and CDR2 ANQGSEA. Here the CDR3 reads CSVEHNSYEQYF.

The genes are TRBV3-1 and TRBJ2-5; TCRdb gives TRBD2 as the D gene, but with no DNA this cannot be confirmed. Looked up from germline, CDR1 is LGHDT and CDR2 is YNNKEL (reference sequence). CDR3 size: 16 residues. The CDR3 loop reads CASSQPRTSGQETQYF.

The genes are TRBV15 and TRBJ1-1. CDR3 size: 14 residues. In germline, CDR1 is LNHNV, CDR2 YYDKDF (reference sequence). The chain's CDR3 is CATSTSLGITEAFF.

V usage is TRBV2 and J usage is TRBJ2-1; there is no DNA to check the TCRdb D call of TRBD2. Germline-derived CDR1 and CDR2 are SNHLY and FYNNEI. The CDR3 loop spans 13 amino acids. The CDR3 sequence: CASSEFGGRQQFF.

The chain recombines TRBV7-3 with TRBJ2-1. The germline gives CDR1 SGHTA, CDR2 FQGTGA. This CDR3 has 14 residues. This CDR3 reads CASSLIGSYNEQFF.

The rearrangement joins TRBV20-1 to TRBJ2-1; the TCRdb D gene call, TRBD1, has no DNA to confirm it. The CDR3 extends over 13 amino acids. Germline-derived CDR1 and CDR2 are DFQATT and SNEGSKA (reference sequence). CDR3: CSAREGATNEQFF.

The rearrangement joins TRBV7-2 to TRBJ2-1; TCRdb's D gene call, TRBD1, goes unchecked for lack of DNA. Germline V gene data show CDR1 as SGHTA and CDR2 as FQGNSA. The length of the CDR3 is 17 residues. CDR3 protein: CASSHRRGGYAFNEQFF.

The chain joins TRBV20-1 to TRBJ2-7. Germline V gene data show CDR1 as DFQATT and CDR2 as SNEGSKA (reference sequence). The CDR3 has 12 amino acids. CDR3 sequence reads: CSASEISYEQYF.

The V gene is TRBV18, the J gene TRBJ1-5; the D call of TRBD1 rests on TCRdb alone, since no DNA is present to check it. The germline V gene encodes CDR1 KGHSH and CDR2 LQKENI. This CDR3 spans 15 amino acids. The CDR3 reads CASSASSGGNQPQHF.